The rows below give T cell receptor beta chains drawn from one sample of a study of blood T cell repertoires in COVID-19. TCRdb's table, derived via immunoSEQ multiplex PCR, lists solely in-frame clones and lacks some. The sample holds over 250,000 clones; approximately 90% are singletons and the top ten take 0.95% to 1%. The sequenced sample was peripheral blood. Receptor source: a middle-aged woman who had recovered from COVID-19. The CDR3 runs from the conserved cysteine through the conserved F or W. The order of the fields is clone size, CDR3 length, V gene, D gene, J gene, CDR3 protein, CDR3 DNA. D genes are given only for firm matches. Only part of the rows carry a size: once, few, many, or a class if the clone is expanded.

size: -
length: 16
V: TRBV19
D: TRBD1
J: TRBJ1-4
CDR3: CASTGQGARTNEKLFF
DNA: TGTGCCAGTACCGGACAGGGGGCGCGAACTAATGAAAAACTGTTTTTT

size: once
length: 13
V: TRBV12-3/TRBV12-4
D: -
J: TRBJ1-1
CDR3: CASSWAGNTEAFF
DNA: TGTGCCAGCAGTTGGGCAGGGAACACTGAAGCTTTCTTT

size: -
length: 15
V: TRBV6-5
D: TRBD1
J: TRBJ1-3
CDR3: CASRSTGGAGNTIYF
DNA: TGTGCCAGCAGGTCGACAGGGGGTGCTGGAAACACCATATATTTT

size: -
length: 16
V: TRBV19
D: -
J: TRBJ1-5
CDR3: CASSRQDFQGNQPQHF
DNA: TGTGCCAGTAGCCGCCAGGATTTTCAGGGCAATCAGCCCCAGCATTTT

size: -
length: 14
V: TRBV6-5
D: TRBD1
J: TRBJ2-7
CDR3: CASSHTGDTPAGYF
DNA: TGTGCCAGCAGCCATACAGGGGACACCCCGGCGGGGTACTTC

size: -
length: 17
V: TRBV5-1
D: -
J: TRBJ1-3
CDR3: CASSLDGPGRMGNTIYF
DNA: TGCGCCAGCAGCTTAGACGGACCAGGGAGGATGGGAAACACCATATATTTT

size: -
length: 15
V: TRBV11-2
D: TRBD1
J: TRBJ1-1
CDR3: CASSLGWTGATEAFF
DNA: TGTGCCAGCAGCTTAGGATGGACAGGGGCCACTGAAGCTTTCTTT

size: -
length: 15
V: TRBV19
D: TRBD2
J: TRBJ2-1
CDR3: CASSKTSGIHNEQFF
DNA: TGTGCCAGTAGTAAAACTAGCGGGATCCACAATGAGCAGTTCTTC

size: -
length: 16
V: TRBV28
D: -
J: TRBJ2-6
CDR3: CASSFNRASGANVLTF
DNA: TGTGCCAGCAGTTTTAACAGAGCCTCTGGGGCCAACGTCCTGACTTTC

size: -
length: 16
V: TRBV10-3
D: TRBD1
J: TRBJ2-1
CDR3: CAISVRTGATYNEQFF
DNA: TGTGCCATCAGTGTGCGGACAGGGGCCACCTACAATGAGCAGTTCTTC

size: -
length: 14
V: TRBV30
D: -
J: TRBJ1-1
CDR3: CAWSVGGWGPEAFF
DNA: TGTGCCTGGAGTGTAGGGGGTTGGGGCCCTGAAGCTTTCTTT